The present T cell receptor (beta chain) was sequenced within a study of cytomegalovirus exposure and HLA in healthy donors. Study-level background: The Caucasian-associated ancestry cluster held 80% to 90% of roughly 400 genotyped donors. Whole-study findings and limits: A few chains tied to CMV proved CMV antigen-specific in vitro.

Worth noting for this clone: Its specificity is unknown.

The PCR contained 60 Vbeta and 13 Jbeta primers. Per the study methods: Among the unique TCR beta chains that a later analysis counted, about 85 million in all, some 10 million were shared. The assay was immunoSEQ multiplex PCR, and TCRdb's table has in-frame clones only and misses some. The DNA was the basis for D and trimming; V, J and clone size are from that table. Here the sample table reports 180,000 or so clones. The CDR3 extends over 17 amino acids. The V gene's germline CDR1 is LGHNA and CDR2 YNFKEQ. The V gene end was trimmed by 2 bases and the J gene end by 6 bases; junction bases not matched to a gene: 4. Sampled while nominally healthy, donors likely had unrecorded immune exposures.

The J gene is TRBJ2-2, the V gene TRBV4-2, with 15 bases identical to TRBD2. The sample consisted of PBMCs. This TCR came from a woman under 30 in good health and CMV-seropositive. This CDR3 reads CASSQSGLAGGAGELFF. For the CDR3, the DNA is TGTGCCAGCAGCCAATCAGGACTAGCGGGGGGGGCCGGGGAGCTGTTTTTT.